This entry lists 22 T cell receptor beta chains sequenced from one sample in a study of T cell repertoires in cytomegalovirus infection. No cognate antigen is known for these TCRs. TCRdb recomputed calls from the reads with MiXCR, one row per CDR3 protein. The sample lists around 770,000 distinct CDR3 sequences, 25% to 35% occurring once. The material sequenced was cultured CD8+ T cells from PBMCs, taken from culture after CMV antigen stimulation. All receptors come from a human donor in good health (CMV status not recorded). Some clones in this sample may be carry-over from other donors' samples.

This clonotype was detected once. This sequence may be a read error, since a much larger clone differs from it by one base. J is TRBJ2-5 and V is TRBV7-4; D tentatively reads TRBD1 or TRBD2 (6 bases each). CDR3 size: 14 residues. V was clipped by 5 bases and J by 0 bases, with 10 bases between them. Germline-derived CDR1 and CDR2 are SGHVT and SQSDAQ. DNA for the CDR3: TGTGCCAGCAGCCAAGGGGGGAACCAAGAGACCCAGTACTTC. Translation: CASSQGGNQETQYF.

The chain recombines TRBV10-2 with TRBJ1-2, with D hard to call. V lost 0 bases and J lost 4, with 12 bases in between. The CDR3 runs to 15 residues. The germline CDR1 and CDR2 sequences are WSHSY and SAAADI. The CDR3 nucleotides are TGCGCCAGCAGTGAGTCGGTAGGGAACCCCTATGGCTACACCTTC. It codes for CASSESVGNPYGYTF.

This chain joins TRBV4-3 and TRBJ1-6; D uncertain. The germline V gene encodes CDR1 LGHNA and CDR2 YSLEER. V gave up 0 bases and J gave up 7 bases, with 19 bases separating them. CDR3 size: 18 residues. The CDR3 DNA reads TGCGCCAGCAGCCAAGATTCGAGTCTCCACTTAGGAAATTCACCCCTCCACTTT. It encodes CASSQDSSLHLGNSPLHF.

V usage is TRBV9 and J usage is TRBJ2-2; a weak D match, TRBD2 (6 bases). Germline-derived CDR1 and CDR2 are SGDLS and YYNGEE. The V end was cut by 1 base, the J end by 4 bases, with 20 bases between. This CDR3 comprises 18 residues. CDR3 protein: CASSVSTGGSPSTGELFF. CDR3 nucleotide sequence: TGTGCCAGCAGCGTATCCACAGGAGGGAGCCCGTCCACCGGGGAGCTGTTTTTT.

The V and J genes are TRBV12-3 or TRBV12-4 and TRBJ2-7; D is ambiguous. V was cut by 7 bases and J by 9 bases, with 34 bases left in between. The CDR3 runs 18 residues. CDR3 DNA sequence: TGTGCCAGCACCGCGACATGGGCCACCACCTCTCCTACGAGCGTGCAGTACTTC. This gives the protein CASTATWATTSPTSVQYF.

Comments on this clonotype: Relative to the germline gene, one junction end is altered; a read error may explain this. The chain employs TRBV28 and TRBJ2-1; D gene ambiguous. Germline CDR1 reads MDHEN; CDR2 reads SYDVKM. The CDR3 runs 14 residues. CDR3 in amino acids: CASSPVGLYTEQFF. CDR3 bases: TGTGCCAGCAGTCCCGTCGGGCTTTACACTGAGCAGTTCTTC. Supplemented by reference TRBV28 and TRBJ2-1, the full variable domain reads DVKVTQSSRYLVKRTGEKVFLECVQDMDHENMFWYRQDPGLGLRLIYFSYDVKMKEKGDIPEGYSVSREKKERFSLILESASTNQTSMYLCASSPVGLYTEQFFGPGTRLTVL.

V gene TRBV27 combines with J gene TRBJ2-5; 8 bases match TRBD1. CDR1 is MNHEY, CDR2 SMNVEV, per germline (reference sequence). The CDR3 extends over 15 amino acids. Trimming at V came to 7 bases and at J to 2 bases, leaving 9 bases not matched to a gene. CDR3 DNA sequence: TGTGCCAGCACTTGGACAACAGGGGGGCAAGAGACCCAGTACTTC. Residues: CASTWTTGGQETQYF.

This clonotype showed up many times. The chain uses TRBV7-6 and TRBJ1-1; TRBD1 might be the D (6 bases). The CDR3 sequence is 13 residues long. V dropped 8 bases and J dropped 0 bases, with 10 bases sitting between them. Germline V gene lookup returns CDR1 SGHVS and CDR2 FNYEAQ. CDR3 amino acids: CASSTGLNTEAFF. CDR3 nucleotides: TGTGCCAGCTCGACAGGCTTGAACACTGAAGCTTTCTTT.

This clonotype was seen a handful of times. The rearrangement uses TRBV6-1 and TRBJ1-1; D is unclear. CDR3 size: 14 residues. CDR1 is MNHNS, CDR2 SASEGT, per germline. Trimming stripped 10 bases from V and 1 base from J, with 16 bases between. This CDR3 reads CATSRTAQNTEAFF. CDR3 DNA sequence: TGTGCCACCTCCCGGACGGCACAGAACACTGAAGCTTTCTTT.

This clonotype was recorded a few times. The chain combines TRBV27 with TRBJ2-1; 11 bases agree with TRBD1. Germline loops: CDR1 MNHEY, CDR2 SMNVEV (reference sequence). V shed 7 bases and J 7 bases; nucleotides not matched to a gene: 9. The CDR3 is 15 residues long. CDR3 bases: TGTGCCAGCATCTCTTCGGGGACAGGGGGTAATGAGCAGTTCTTC. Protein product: CASISSGTGGNEQFF.

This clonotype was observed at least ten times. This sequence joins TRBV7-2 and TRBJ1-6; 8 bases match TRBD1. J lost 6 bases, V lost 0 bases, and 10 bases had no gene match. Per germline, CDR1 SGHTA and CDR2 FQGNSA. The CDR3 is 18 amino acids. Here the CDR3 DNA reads TGTGCCAGCAGCTTAGCTTTAGGACAGGGATATAGTAATTCACCCCTCCACTTT. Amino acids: CASSLALGQGYSNSPLHF.

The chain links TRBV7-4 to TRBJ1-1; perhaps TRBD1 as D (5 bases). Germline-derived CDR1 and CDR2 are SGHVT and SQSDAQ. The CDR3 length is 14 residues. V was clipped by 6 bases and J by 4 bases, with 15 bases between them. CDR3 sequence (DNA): TGTGCCAGCAGAAAAACGAGCGGGGGCACTGAAGCTTTCTTT. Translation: CASRKTSGGTEAFF.

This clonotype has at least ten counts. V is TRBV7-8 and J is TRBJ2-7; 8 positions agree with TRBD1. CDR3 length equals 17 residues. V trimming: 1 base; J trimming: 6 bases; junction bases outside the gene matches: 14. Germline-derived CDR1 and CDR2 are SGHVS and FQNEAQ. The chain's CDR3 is CASSLGAGGSKPGEQYV. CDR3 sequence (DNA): TGTGCCAGCAGCTTAGGGGCAGGGGGCTCAAAACCGGGCGAGCAGTACGTC.

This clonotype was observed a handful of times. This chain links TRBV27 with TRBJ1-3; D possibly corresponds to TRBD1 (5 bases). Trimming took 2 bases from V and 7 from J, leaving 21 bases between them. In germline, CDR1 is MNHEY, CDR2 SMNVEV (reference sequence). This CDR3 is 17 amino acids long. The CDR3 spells CASSLTWGDAAGNTIYF. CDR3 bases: TGTGCCAGCAGTTTAACGTGGGGAGATGCAGCAGGGAACACCATATATTTT.

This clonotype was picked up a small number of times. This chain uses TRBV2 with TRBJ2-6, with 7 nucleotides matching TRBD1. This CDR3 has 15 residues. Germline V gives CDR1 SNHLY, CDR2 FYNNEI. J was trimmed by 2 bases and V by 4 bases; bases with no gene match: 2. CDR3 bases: TGTGCCAGCAGTGGCGACAGGGCTGGGGCCAACGTCCTGACTTTC. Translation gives CASSGDRAGANVLTF.

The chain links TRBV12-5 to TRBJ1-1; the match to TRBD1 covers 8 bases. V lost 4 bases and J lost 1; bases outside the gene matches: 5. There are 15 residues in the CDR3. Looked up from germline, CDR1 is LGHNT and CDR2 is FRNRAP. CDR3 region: CASGSSTGANTEAFF. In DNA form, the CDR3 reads TGTGCTAGTGGTTCGTCGACAGGGGCGAACACTGAAGCTTTCTTT.

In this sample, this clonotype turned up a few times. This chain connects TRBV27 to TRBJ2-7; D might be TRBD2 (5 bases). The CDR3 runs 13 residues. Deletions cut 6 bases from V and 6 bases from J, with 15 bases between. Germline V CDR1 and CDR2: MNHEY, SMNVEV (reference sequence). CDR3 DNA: TGTGCCAGCAGCCACGGGGATGTCCTCGAGCAGTACTTC. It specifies CASSHGDVLEQYF.

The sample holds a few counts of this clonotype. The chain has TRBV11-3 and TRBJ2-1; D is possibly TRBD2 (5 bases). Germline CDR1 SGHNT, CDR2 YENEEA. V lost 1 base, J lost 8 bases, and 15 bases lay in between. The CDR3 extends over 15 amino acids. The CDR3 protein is CASSLARAGVDEQFF. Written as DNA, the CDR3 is TGTGCCAGCAGCTTAGCCCGCGCCGGGGTGGATGAGCAGTTCTTC.

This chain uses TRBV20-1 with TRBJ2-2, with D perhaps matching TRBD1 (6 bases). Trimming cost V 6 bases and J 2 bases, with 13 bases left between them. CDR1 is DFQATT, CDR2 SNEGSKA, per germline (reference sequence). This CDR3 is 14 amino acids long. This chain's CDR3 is CSAIDRTNTGELFF. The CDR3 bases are TGCAGTGCCATCGACAGGACAAACACCGGGGAGCTGTTTTTT.

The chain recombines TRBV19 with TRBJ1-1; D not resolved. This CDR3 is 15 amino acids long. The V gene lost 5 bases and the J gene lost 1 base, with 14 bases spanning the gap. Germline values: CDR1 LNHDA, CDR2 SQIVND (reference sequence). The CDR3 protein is CASSPVAFGNTEAFF. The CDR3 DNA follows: TGTGCCAGTAGTCCTGTAGCGTTCGGGAACACTGAAGCTTTCTTT. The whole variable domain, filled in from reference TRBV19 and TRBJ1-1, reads DGGITQSPKYLFRKEGQNVTLSCEQNLNHDAMYWYRQDPGQGLRLIYYSQIVNDFQKGDIAEGYSVSREKKESFPLTVTSAQKNPTAFYLCASSPVAFGNTEAFFGQGTRLTVV.

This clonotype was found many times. CDR3 sequence: CASSEGGAAYEQYV. As DNA, the CDR3 is TGTGCCAGCTCAGAAGGGGGGGCGGCCTACGAGCAGTACGTC. The chain couples TRBV7-3 to TRBJ2-7; D possibly corresponds to TRBD2 (7 bases). This CDR3 spans 14 amino acids. The germline V and J ends were trimmed by 8 bases and 2 bases, with 16 bases remaining between them. Germline CDR1 is SGHTA and CDR2 is FQGTGA.

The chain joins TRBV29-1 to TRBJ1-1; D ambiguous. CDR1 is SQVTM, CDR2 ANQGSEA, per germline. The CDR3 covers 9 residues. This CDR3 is CRAGTEAFF. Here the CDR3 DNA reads TGCAGGGCGGGCACTGAAGCTTTCTTT.